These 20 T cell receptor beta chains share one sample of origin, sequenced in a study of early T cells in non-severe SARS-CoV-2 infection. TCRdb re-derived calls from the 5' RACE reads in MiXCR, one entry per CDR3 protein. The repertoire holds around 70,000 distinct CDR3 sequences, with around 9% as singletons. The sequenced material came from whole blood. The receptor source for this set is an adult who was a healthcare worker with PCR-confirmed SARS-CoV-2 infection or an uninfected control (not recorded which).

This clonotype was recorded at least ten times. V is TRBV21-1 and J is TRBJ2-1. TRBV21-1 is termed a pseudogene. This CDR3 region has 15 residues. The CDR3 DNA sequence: TGTGCCAGCAGCATAAGCGGGACCTCCTACAATGAGCAGTTCTTC. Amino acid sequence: CASSISGTSYNEQFF.

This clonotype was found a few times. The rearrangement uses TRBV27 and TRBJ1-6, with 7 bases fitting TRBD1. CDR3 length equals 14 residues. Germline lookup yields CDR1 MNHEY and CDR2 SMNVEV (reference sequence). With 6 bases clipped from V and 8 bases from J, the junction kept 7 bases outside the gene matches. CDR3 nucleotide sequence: TGTGCCAGCAGGAGACAGGGTGGTGATTCACCCCTCCACTTT. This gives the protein CASRRQGGDSPLHF.

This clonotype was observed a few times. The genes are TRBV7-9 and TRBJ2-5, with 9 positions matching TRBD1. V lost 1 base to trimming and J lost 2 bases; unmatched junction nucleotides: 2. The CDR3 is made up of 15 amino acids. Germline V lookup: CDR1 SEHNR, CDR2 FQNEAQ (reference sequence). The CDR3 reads CASSLGDREQETQYF. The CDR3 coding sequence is TGTGCCAGCAGCTTAGGGGACAGGGAACAAGAGACCCAGTACTTC. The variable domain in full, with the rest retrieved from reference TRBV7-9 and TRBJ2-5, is DTGVSQNPRHKITKRGQNVTFRCDPISEHNRLYWYRQTLGQGPEFLTYFQNEAQLEKSRLLSDRFSAERPKGSFSTLEIQRTEQGDSAMYLCASSLGDREQETQYFGPGTRLLVL.

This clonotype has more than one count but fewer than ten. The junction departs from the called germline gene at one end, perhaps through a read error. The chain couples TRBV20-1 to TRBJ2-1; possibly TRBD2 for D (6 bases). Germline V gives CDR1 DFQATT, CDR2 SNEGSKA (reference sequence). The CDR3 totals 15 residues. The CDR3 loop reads CGAAPGLLEHNEQFF. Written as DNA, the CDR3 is TGCGGTGCGGCCCCGGGACTGCTTGAGCACAATGAGCAGTTCTTC.

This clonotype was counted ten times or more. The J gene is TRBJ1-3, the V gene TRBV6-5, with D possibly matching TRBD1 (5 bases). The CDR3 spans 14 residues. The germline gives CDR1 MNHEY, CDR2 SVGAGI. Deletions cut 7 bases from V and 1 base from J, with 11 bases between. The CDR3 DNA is TGTGCCAGCACCCCGGCAGGGTCTGGAAACACCATATATTTT. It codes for CASTPAGSGNTIYF.

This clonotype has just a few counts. The CDR3 bases are TGTGCCAGCAGCTCACACAGGGCCGTGGACACAGATACGCAGTATTTT. It encodes CASSSHRAVDTDTQYF. This chain joins TRBV7-9 and TRBJ2-3, with D tentatively TRBD1 (6 bases). V dropped 4 bases and J dropped 2 bases, with 16 bases sitting between them. CDR1 SEHNR and CDR2 FQNEAQ come from the germline V gene (reference sequence). CDR3 size: 16 residues.

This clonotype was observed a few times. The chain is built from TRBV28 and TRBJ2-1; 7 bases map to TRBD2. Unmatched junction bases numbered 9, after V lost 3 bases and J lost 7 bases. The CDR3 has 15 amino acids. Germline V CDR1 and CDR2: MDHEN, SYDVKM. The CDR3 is CASSFSRREYNEQFF. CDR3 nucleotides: TGTGCCAGCAGTTTCTCGAGGCGGGAGTATAATGAGCAGTTCTTC.

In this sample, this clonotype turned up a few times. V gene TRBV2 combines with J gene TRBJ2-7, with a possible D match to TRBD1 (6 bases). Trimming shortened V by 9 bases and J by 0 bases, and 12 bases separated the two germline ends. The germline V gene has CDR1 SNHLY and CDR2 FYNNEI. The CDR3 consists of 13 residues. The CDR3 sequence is CARRTASSYEQYF. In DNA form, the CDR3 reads TGTGCCAGGAGGACAGCGAGCTCCTACGAGCAGTACTTC. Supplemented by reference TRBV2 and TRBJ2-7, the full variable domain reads EPEVTQTPSHQVTQMGQEVILRCVPISNHLYFYWYRQILGQKVEFLVSFYNNEISEKSEIFDDQFSVERPDGSNFTLKIRSTKLEDSAMYFCARRTASSYEQYFGPGTRLTVT.

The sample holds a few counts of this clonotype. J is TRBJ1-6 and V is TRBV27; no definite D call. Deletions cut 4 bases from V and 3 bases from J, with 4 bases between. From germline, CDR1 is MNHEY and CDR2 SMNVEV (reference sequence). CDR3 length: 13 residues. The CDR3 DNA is TGTGCCAGCAGTTCGGACTATAATTCACCCCTCCACTTT. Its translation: CASSSDYNSPLHF.

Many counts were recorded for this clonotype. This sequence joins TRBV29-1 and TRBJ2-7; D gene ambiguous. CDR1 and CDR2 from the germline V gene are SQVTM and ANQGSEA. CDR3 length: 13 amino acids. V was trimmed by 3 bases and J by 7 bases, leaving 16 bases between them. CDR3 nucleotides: TGCAGCGTTGATCGGATCGGTGGTGGTGAGCAGTACTTC. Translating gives CSVDRIGGGEQYF.

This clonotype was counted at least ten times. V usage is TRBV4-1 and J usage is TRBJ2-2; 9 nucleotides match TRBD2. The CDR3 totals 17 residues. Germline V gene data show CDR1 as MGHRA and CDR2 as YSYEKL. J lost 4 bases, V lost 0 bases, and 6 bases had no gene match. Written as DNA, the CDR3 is TGCGCCAGCAGCCAAGATGGATTAGCGGGAGTCACCGGGGAGCTGTTTTTT. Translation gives CASSQDGLAGVTGELFF.

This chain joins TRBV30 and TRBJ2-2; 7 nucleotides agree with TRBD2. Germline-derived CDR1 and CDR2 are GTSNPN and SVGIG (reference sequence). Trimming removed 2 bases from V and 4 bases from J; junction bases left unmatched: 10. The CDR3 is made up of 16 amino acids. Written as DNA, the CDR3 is TGTGCCTGGAGTCCTCATCATGGGACTACCACCGGGGAGCTGTTTTTT. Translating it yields CAWSPHHGTTTGELFF.

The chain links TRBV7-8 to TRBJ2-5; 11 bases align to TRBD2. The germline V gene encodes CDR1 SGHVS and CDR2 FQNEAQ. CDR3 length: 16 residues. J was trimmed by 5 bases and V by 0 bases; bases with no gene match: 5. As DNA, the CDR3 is TGTGCCAGCAGCTTAGCACTAGCGGGAGTCGGTGAGACCCAGTACTTC. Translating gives CASSLALAGVGETQYF.

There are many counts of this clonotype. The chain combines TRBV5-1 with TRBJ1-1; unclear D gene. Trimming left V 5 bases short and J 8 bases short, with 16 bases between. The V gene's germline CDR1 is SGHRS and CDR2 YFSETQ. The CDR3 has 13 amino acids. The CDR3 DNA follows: TGCGCCAGCAGTGGTCGGAGAGCCGAGGAAGCTTTCTTT. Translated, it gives CASSGRRAEEAFF. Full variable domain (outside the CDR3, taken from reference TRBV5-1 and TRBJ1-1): KAGVTQTPRYLIKTRGQQVTLSCSPISGHRSVSWYQQTPGQGLQFLFEYFSETQRNKGNFPGRFSGRQFSNSRSEMNVSTLELGDSALYLCASSGRRAEEAFFGQGTRLTVV.

CDR3 nucleotide sequence: TGCAGCGTTGACGCGGCGGGAGGGGATGAGCAGTTCTTC. This sequence encodes CSVDAAGGDEQFF. This chain links TRBV29-1 with TRBJ2-1; 9 positions match TRBD2. Germline V CDR1 and CDR2: SQVTM, ANQGSEA. With 3 bases clipped from V and 8 bases from J, the junction kept 5 bases outside the gene matches. The CDR3 is made up of 13 amino acids.

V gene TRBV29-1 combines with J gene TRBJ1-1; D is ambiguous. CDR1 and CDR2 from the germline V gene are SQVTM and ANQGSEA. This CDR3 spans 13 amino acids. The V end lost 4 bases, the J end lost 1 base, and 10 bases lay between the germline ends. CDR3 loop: CSVGDTSNTEAFF. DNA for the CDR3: TGCAGCGTTGGCGATACTTCGAACACTGAAGCTTTCTTT. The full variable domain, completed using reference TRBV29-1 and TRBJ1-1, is SAVISQKPSRDICQRGTSLTIQCQVDSQVTMMFWYRQQPGQSLTLIATANQGSEATYESGFVIDKFPISRPNLTFSTLTVSNMSPEDSSIYLCSVGDTSNTEAFFGQGTRLTVV.

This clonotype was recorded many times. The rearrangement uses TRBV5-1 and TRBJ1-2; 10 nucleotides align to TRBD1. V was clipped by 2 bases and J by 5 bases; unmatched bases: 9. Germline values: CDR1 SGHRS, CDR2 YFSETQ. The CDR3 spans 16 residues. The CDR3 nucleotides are TGCGCCAGCAGCTTCAACTCCGGGACAGGGGTGTATGGCTACACCTTC. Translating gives CASSFNSGTGVYGYTF.

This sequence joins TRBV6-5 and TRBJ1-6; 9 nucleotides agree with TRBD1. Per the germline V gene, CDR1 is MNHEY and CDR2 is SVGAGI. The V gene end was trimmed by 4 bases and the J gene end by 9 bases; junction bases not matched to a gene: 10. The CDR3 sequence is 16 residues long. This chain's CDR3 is CASSSIRQGESSPLHF. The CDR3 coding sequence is TGTGCCAGCAGTTCAATCCGACAGGGGGAGAGTTCACCCCTCCACTTT.

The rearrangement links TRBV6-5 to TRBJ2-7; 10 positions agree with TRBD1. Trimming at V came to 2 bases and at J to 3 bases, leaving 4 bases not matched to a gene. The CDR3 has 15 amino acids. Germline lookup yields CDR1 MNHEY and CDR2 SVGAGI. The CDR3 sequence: CASSYGTGAHYEQYF. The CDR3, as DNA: TGTGCCAGCAGTTACGGGACAGGGGCTCACTACGAGCAGTACTTC.

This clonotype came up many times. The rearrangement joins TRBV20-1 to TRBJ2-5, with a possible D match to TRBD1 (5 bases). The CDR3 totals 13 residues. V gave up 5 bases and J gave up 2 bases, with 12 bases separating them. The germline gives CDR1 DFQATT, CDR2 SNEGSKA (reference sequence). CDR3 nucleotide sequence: TGCAGTGCTGTGCAGGGTGGACAAGAGACCCAGTACTTC. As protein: CSAVQGGQETQYF.